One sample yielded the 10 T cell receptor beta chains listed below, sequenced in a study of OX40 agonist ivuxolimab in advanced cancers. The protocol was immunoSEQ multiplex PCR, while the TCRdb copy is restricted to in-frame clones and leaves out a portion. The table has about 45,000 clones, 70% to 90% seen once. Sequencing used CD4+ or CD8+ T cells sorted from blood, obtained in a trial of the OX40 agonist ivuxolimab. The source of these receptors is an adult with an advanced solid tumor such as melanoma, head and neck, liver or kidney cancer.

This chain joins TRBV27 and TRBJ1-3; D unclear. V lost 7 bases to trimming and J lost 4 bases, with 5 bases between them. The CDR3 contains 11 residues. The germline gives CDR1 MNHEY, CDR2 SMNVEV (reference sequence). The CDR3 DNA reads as TGTGCCAGCATGGGCGGAAACACCATATATTTT. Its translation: CASMGGNTIYF.

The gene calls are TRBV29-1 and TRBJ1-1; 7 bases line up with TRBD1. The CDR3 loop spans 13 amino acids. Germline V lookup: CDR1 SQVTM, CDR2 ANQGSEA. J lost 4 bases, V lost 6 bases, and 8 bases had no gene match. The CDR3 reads CSVRTGEATEAFF. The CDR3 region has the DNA TGCAGCGTGCGGACAGGCGAGGCCACTGAAGCTTTCTTT.

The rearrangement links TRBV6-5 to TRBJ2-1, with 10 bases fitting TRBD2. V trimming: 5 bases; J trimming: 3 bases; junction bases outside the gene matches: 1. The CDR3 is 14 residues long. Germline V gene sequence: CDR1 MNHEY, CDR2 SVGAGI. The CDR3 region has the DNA TGTGCCAGCAGTATAGCGGGGGGCTACAATGAGCAGTTCTTC. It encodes CASSIAGGYNEQFF.

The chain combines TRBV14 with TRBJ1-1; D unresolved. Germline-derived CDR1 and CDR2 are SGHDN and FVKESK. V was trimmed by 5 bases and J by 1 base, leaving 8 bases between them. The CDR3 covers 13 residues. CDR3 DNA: TGTGCCAGCAGCGTCGGGAGGAACACTGAAGCTTTCTTT. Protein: CASSVGRNTEAFF.

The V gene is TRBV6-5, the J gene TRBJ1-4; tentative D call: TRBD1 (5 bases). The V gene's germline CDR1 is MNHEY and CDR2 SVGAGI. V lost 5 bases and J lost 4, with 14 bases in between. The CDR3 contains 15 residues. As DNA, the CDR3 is TGTGCCAGCAGTACAACAGGTTTCTTTAATGAAAAACTGTTTTTT. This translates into CASSTTGFFNEKLFF.

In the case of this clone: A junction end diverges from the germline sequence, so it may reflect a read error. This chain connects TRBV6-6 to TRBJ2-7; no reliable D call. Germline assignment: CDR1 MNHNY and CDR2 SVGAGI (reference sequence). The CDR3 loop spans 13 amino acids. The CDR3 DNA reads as TGTGCCAGCAGTGACTTTACCGGGTCCAGTAGGCACTTC. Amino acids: CASSDFTGSSRHF.

Here the CDR3 DNA reads TGTGCCAGCAGTTACTCCAGGGGGTCCTACAATGAGCAGTTCTTC. Translated: CASSYSRGSYNEQFF. V usage is TRBV6-5 and J usage is TRBJ2-1, with 7 bases lining up with TRBD1. The CDR3 is made up of 15 amino acids. Germline V gene sequence: CDR1 MNHEY, CDR2 SVGAGI. The J segment lost 1 base and the V segment lost 0 bases, leaving 0 bases of the junction unmatched.

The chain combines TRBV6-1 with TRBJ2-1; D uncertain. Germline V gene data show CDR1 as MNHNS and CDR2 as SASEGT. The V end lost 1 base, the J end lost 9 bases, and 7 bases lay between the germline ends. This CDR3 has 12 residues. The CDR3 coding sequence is TGTGCCAGCAGTGAAGTGACCCCTGAGCAGTTCTTC. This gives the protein CASSEVTPEQFF.

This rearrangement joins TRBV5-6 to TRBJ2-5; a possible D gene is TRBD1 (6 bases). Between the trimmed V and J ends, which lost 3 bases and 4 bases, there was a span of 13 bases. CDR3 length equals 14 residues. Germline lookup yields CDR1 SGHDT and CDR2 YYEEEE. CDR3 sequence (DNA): TGTGCCAGCAGCTACCTGACAGGAACAGAGACCCAGTACTTC. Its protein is CASSYLTGTETQYF.

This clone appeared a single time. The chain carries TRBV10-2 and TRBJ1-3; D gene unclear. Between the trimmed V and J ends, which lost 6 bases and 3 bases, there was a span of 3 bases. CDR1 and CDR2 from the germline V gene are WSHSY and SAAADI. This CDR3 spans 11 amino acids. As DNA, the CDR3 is TGCGCCAGCAGGGGTGGAAACACCATATATTTT. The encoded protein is CASRGGNTIYF.